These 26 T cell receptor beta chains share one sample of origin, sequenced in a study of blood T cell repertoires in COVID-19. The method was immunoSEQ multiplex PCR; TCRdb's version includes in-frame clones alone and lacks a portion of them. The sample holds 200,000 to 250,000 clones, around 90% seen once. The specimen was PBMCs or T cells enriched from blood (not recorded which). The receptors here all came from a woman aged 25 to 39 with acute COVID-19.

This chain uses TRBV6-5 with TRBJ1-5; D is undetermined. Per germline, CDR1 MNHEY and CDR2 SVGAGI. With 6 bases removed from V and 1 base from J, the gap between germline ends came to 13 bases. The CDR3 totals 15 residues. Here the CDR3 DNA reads TGTGCCAGCAGAGCCGCCGGGGTAAGCAATCAGCCCCAGCATTTT. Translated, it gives CASRAAGVSNQPQHF.

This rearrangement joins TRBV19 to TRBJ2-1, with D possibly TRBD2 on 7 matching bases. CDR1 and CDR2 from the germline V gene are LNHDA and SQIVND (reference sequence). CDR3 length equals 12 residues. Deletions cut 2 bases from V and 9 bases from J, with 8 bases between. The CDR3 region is CASSIRGGEQFF. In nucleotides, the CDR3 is TGTGCCAGTAGTATAAGGGGGGGTGAGCAGTTCTTC.

The CDR3 protein is CASSFADSGYEQYF. The CDR3 nucleotides are TGTGCCAGCAGCTTCGCGGACTCAGGCTACGAGCAGTACTTC. This chain joins TRBV28 and TRBJ2-7; tentatively, D is TRBD2 (5 bases). V was pared by 6 bases and J by 3 bases, with 15 bases between. The CDR3 has 14 amino acids. CDR1 and CDR2 from the germline V gene are MDHEN and SYDVKM.

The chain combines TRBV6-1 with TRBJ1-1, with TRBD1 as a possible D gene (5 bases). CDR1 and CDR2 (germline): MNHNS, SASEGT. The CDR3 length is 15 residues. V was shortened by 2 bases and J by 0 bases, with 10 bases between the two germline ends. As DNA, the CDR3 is TGTGCCAGCAGTGAAATCCCAGGGTTGAACACTGAAGCTTTCTTT. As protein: CASSEIPGLNTEAFF.

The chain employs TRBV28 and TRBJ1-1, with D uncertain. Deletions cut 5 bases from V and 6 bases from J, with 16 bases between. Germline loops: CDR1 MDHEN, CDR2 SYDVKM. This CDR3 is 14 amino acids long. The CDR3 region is CASSHHLGLAEAFF. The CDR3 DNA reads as TGTGCCAGCAGTCACCACCTCGGTTTGGCTGAAGCTTTCTTT.

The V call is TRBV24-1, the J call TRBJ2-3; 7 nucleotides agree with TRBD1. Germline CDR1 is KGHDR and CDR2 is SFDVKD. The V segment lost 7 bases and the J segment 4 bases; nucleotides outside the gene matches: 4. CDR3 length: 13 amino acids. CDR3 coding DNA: TGTGCCACCAGAGGGACAGTTCCAGATACGCAGTATTTT. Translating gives CATRGTVPDTQYF.

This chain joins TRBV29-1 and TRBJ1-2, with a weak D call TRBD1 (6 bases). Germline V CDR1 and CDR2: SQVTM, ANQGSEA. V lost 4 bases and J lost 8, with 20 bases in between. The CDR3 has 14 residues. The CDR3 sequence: CSVGIGAGGAGYTF. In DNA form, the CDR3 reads TGCAGCGTTGGGATTGGAGCGGGGGGCGCCGGCTACACCTTC.

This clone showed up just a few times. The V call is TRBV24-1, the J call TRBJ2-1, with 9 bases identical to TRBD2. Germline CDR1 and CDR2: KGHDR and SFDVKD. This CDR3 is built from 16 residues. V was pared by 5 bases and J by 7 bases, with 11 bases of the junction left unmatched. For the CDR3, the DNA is TGTGCCACCAGTGCCGCAGACCAGCGGGGGGAAAATGAGCAGTTCTTC. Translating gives CATSAADQRGENEQFF.

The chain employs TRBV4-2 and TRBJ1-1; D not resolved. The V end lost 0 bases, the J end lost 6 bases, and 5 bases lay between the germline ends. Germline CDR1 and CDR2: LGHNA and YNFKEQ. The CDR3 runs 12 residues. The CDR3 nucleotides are TGTGCCAGCAGCCAAGAAATCTCTGAAGCTTTCTTT. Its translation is CASSQEISEAFF.

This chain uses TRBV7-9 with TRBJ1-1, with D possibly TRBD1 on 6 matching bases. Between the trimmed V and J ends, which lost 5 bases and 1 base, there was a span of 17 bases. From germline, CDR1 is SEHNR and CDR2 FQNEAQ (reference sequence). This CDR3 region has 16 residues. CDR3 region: CASSPRSGAGNTEAFF. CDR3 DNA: TGTGCCAGCAGCCCGAGGTCAGGGGCCGGGAACACTGAAGCTTTCTTT.

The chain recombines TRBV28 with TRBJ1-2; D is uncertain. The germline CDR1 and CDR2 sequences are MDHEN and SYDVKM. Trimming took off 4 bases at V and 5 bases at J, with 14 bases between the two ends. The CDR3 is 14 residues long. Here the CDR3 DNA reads TGTGCCAGCAGTTCGGCGTCGGGTCGTTATGGCTACACCTTC. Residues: CASSSASGRYGYTF.

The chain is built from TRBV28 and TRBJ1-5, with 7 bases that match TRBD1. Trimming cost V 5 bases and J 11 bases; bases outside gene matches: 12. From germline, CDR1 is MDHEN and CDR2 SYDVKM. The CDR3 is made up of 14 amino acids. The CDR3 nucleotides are TGTGCCAGCAGTCCTTCGGGACAGCCTCTCTCCCAGCATTTT. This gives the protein CASSPSGQPLSQHF.

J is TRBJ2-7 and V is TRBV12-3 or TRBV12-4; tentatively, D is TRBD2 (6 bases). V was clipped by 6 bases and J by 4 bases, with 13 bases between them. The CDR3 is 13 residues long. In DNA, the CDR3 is TGTGCCAGCAGGGGGGGTAAAGCATACGAGCAGTACTTC. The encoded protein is CASRGGKAYEQYF.

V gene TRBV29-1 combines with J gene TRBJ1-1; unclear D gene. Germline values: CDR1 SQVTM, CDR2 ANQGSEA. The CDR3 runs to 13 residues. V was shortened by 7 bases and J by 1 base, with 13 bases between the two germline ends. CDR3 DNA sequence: TGCAGCGGTCGCGTCCAGGAGAACACTGAAGCTTTCTTT. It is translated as CSGRVQENTEAFF.

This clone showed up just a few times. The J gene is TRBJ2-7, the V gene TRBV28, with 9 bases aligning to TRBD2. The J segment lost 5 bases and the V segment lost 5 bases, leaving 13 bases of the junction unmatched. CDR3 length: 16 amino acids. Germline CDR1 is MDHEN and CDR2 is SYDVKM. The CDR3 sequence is CASSGYLAGGRDEQYF. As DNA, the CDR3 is TGTGCCAGCAGTGGATATCTGGCGGGAGGGCGTGACGAGCAGTACTTC.

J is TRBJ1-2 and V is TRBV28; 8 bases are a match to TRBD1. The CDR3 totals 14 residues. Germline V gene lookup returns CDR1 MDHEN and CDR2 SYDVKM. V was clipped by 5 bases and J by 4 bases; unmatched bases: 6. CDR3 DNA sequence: TGTGCCAGCAGTCCAGGCGGGACAGGCTATGGCTACACCTTC. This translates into CASSPGGTGYGYTF.

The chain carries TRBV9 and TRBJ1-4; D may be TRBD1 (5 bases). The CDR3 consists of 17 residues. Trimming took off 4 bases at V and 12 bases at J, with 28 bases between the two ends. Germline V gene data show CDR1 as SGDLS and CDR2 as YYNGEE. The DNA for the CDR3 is TGTGCCAGCAGCCCTTTTCGAGACAGCCAGGGAATCGAGGAACTGTTTTTT. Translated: CASSPFRDSQGIEELFF.

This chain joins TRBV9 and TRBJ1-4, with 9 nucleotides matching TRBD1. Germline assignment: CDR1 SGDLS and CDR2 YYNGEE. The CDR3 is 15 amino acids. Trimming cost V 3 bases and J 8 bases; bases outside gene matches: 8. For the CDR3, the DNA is TGTGCCAGCAGCGCTCAACAGGGGGCAGGAGAAAAACTGTTTTTT. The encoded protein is CASSAQQGAGEKLFF.

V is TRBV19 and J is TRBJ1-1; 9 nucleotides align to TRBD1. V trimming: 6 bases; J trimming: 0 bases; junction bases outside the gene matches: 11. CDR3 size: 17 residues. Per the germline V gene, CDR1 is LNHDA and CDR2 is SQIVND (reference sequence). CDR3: CASRDRGRASMNTEAFF. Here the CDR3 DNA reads TGTGCCAGTAGGGACAGGGGACGAGCGTCGATGAACACTGAAGCTTTCTTT.

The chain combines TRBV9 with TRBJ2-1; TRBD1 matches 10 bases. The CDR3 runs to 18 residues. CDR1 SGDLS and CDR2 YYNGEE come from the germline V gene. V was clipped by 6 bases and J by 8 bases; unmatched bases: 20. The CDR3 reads CASTTGQGVPRQDDEQFF. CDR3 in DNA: TGTGCCAGCACGACCGGACAGGGGGTCCCAAGGCAGGACGATGAGCAGTTCTTC. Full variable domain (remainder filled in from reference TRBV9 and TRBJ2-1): DSGVTQTPKHLITATGQRVTLRCSPRSGDLSVYWYQQSLDQGLQFLIQYYNGEERAKGNILERFSAQQFPDLHSELNLSSLELGDSALYFCASTTGQGVPRQDDEQFFGPGTRLTVL.

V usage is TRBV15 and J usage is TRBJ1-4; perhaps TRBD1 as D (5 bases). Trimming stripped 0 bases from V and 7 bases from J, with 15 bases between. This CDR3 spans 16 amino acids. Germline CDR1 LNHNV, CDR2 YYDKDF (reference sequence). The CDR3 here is CATSRDNRGGGEKLFF. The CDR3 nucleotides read TGTGCCACCAGCAGAGATAATAGGGGCGGGGGTGAAAAACTGTTTTTT.

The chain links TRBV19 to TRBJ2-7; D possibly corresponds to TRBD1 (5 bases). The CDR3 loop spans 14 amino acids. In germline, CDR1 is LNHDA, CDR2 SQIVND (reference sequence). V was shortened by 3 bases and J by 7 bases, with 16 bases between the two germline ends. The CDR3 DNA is TGTGCCAGTAGTATTAGGACAACCCCTTGGGAGCAGTACTTC. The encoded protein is CASSIRTTPWEQYF. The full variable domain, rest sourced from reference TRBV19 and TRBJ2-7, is DGGITQSPKYLFRKEGQNVTLSCEQNLNHDAMYWYRQDPGQGLRLIYYSQIVNDFQKGDIAEGYSVSREKKESFPLTVTSAQKNPTAFYLCASSIRTTPWEQYFGPGTRLTVT.

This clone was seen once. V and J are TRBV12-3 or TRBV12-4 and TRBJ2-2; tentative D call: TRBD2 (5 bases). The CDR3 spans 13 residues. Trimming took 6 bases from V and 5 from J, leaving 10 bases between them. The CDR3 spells CASSLLETGELFF. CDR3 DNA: TGTGCCAGCAGCCTACTAGAAACCGGGGAGCTGTTTTTT.

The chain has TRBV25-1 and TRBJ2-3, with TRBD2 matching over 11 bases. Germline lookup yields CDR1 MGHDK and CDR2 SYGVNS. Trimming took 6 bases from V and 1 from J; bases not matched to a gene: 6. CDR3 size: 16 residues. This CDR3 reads CASSSLAGVGTDTQYF. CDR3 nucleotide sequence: TGTGCCAGCAGCTCACTAGCGGGGGTCGGCACAGATACGCAGTATTTT. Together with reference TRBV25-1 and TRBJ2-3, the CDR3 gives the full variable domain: EADIYQTPRYLVIGTGKKITLECSQTMGHDKMYWYQQDPGMELHLIHYSYGVNSTEKGDLSSESTVSRIRTEHFPLTLESARPSHTSQYLCASSSLAGVGTDTQYFGPGTRLTVL.

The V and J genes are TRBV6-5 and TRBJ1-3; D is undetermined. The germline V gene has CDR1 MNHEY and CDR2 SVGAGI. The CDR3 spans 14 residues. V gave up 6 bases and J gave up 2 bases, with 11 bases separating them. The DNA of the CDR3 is TGTGCCAGCAGAGAGAGGGCCCCTGGAAACACCATATATTTT. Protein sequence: CASRERAPGNTIYF.

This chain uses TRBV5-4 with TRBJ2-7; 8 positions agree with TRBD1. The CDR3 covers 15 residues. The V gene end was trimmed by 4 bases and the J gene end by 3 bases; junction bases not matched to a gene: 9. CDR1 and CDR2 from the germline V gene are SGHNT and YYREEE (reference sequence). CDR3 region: CASSLAGTGVYEQYF. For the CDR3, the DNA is TGTGCCAGCAGCCTTGCCGGGACAGGTGTCTACGAGCAGTACTTC.